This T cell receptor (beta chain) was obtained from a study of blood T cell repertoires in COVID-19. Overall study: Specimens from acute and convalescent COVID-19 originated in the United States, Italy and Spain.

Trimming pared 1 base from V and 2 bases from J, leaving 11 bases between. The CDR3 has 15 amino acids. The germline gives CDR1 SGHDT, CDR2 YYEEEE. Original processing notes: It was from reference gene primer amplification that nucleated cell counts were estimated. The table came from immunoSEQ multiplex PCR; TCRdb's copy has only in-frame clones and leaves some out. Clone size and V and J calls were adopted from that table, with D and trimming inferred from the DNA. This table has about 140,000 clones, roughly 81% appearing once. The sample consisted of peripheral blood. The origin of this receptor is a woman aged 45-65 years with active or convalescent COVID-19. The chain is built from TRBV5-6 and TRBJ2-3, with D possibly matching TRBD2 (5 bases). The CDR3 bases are TGTGCCAGCAGCTTGAGTAGCGTGTACACAGATACGCAGTATTTT. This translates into CASSLSSVYTDTQYF.